Listed below are T cell receptor beta chains from one sample, sequenced in a study of cytomegalovirus exposure and HLA in healthy donors. The table came from immunoSEQ multiplex PCR; TCRdb's copy has only in-frame clones and leaves some out. The repertoire consists of over 150,000 clones, with roughly 81% occurring once and the leading ten covering under 5%. Sequenced input: PBMCs. These receptor sequences come from a girl between 5 and 17 years old in good health and CMV-seropositive. Each CDR3 is given with its conserved first and last residue. A D gene is named only where the DNA matches it firmly. Where a row states a size, it is once, few, many or the class of an expanded clone; other rows omit it.

>TRBD2|TRBJ2-1|NA|TRBV7-2
TGTGCCAGCAGCCTTACGGGAAGGAGCGGGGGGCCGGTCCAGTTCTTC
CASSLTGRSGGPVQFF
>NA|TRBJ1-2|NA|TRBV11-2
TGTGCCAGCAGCTCAATTTCCTTACAGTTAAGCTATGGCTACACCTTC
CASSSISLQLSYGYTF
>NA|TRBJ1-1|NA|TRBV7-9
TGTGCCAGCAGTTTCCTAGGGGACACTGAAGCTTTCTTT
CASSFLGDTEAFF
>NA|TRBJ1-1|NA|TRBV4-1
TGCGCCAGCAGCCCTTTCGGACAGACCAATGAAGCTTTCTTT
CASSPFGQTNEAFF
>TRBD1|TRBJ1-1|NA|TRBV19
TGTGCCAGTACCCCGACAGGGGGCAGAGAAGCTTTCTTT
CASTPTGGREAFF
>TRBD1|TRBJ2-7|once|TRBV6-6
TGTGCCAGCTACTTCGGGACAGGGGGCGAGCAGTACTTC
CASYFGTGGEQYF
>NA|TRBJ1-5|NA|TRBV5-6
TGTGCCAGCAGCCCCGGGTGGGGAGGGCGGCCCCAGCATTTT
CASSPGWGGRPQHF
>NA|TRBJ1-6|once|TRBV2
TGTGCCAGCAGTGATCTAAGACAGTATAATTCACCCCTCCACTTT
CASSDLRQYNSPLHF
>TRBD1|TRBJ1-2|NA|TRBV14
TGTGCCAGCAGCCCTCAGGACAGGGTAGGCTACACCTTC
CASSPQDRVGYTF
>NA|TRBJ1-4|NA|TRBV27
TGTGCCAGCAGTTTATCCATCCTTTGGGCCGCAACTAATGAAAAACTGTTTTTT
CASSLSILWAATNEKLFF
>TRBD1|TRBJ1-4|NA|TRBV7-9
TGTGCCAGCAGCTTAGGAATGAGCGCCACAGGGGAACGAGAAAAACTGTTTTTT
CASSLGMSATGEREKLFF